This entry lists 24 T cell receptor beta chains sequenced from one sample in a study of blood T cell repertoires in COVID-19. The method was immunoSEQ multiplex PCR; TCRdb's version includes in-frame clones alone and lacks a portion of them. The sample lists 200,000 to 250,000 clones, around 88% seen once, with around 1.4% in the top ten. Input material: peripheral blood. These receptors were obtained from a man aged 18 to 29 with active or convalescent COVID-19.

The rearrangement links TRBV28 to TRBJ1-6, with 8 bases fitting TRBD1. Germline V gene sequence: CDR1 MDHEN, CDR2 SYDVKM. The CDR3 is made up of 14 amino acids. V lost 4 bases, J lost 7 bases, and 3 bases stayed unmatched. This CDR3 reads CASSSGQGNSPLHF. The CDR3 DNA sequence: TGTGCCAGCAGTTCCGGACAGGGAAATTCACCCCTCCACTTT.

J is TRBJ2-1 and V is TRBV6-6; 11 nucleotides align to TRBD2. Germline V gives CDR1 MNHNY, CDR2 SVGAGI (reference sequence). This CDR3 has 14 residues. V shed 2 bases and J 6 bases; nucleotides not matched to a gene: 0. The CDR3 loop is CASSYGTSGNEQFF. CDR3 nucleotides: TGTGCCAGCAGTTACGGGACTAGCGGCAATGAGCAGTTCTTC.

The chain carries TRBV18 and TRBJ2-7, with a possible D match to TRBD1 (6 bases). Trimming took off 4 bases at V and 5 bases at J, with 21 bases between the two ends. Germline V lookup: CDR1 KGHSH, CDR2 LQKENI. The CDR3 length is 16 residues. CDR3 in DNA: TGTGCCAGCTCACAATTGTGGGACACGGGGATCGACGAGCAGTACTTC. It encodes CASSQLWDTGIDEQYF.

The genes are TRBV30 and TRBJ2-7, with D possibly TRBD1 on 5 matching bases. The V end lost 3 bases, the J end lost 2 bases, and 11 bases lay between the germline ends. CDR1 and CDR2 from the germline V gene are GTSNPN and SVGIG (reference sequence). The CDR3 runs 13 residues. In nucleotides, the CDR3 is TGTGCCTGGAGGGGGCTCGCCACCTACGAGCAGTACTTC. Translation gives CAWRGLATYEQYF.

This clone was seen a few times. The chain links TRBV19 to TRBJ1-1, with 7 bases matching TRBD1. Germline lookup yields CDR1 LNHDA and CDR2 SQIVND (reference sequence). V was clipped by 10 bases and J by 0 bases; unmatched bases: 5. There are 13 residues in the CDR3. This chain's CDR3 is CATQDRVNTEAFF. The CDR3 nucleotides are TGTGCCACCCAAGACAGGGTGAACACTGAAGCTTTCTTT.

The CDR3 reads CASTPSGGGEKLFF. The CDR3 nucleotides read TGTGCCAGCACCCCGTCAGGGGGCGGTGAAAAACTGTTTTTT. The V call is TRBV5-4, the J call TRBJ1-4; 8 nucleotides align to TRBD1. The ends lost 6 bases at V and 7 bases at J; junction bases unmatched: 8. The germline gives CDR1 SGHNT, CDR2 YYREEE (reference sequence). The CDR3 covers 14 residues.

This chain connects TRBV3-1 (or the pseudogene TRBV3-2) to TRBJ2-3, with 11 positions matching TRBD2. In germline, CDR1 is LGHDT, CDR2 YNNKEL (reference sequence). V trimming: 4 bases; J trimming: 2 bases; junction bases outside the gene matches: 5. The CDR3 consists of 16 residues. The CDR3 region has the DNA TGTGCCAGCAGCCCGGGACTAGCGGACTACACAGATACGCAGTATTTT. Translated, it gives CASSPGLADYTDTQYF.

The chain is built from TRBV5-6 and TRBJ2-7; 9 nucleotides match TRBD1. The CDR3 extends over 15 amino acids. Germline lookup yields CDR1 SGHDT and CDR2 YYEEEE. The V and J ends lost 2 bases and 5 bases, in that order; junction bases with no gene match: 8. CDR3 coding DNA: TGTGCCAGCAGCTTACCCGGGACAGGGTCCAACGAGCAGTACTTC. This encodes CASSLPGTGSNEQYF. Full variable domain (missing parts from reference TRBV5-6 and TRBJ2-7): DAGVTQSPTHLIKTRGQQVTLRCSPKSGHDTVSWYQQALGQGPQFIFQYYEEEERQRGNFPDRFSGHQFPNYSSELNVNALLLGDSALYLCASSLPGTGSNEQYFGPGTRLTVT.

This clone was seen once. This chain uses TRBV27 with TRBJ1-5; D unresolved. Trimming removed 2 bases from V and 3 bases from J, with 8 bases in between. Germline V gene lookup returns CDR1 MNHEY and CDR2 SMNVEV (reference sequence). The CDR3 loop spans 14 amino acids. The CDR3 is CASSLHTNNQPQHF. The DNA for the CDR3 is TGTGCCAGCAGTTTACACACCAACAATCAGCCCCAGCATTTT.

V usage is TRBV4-1 and J usage is TRBJ1-1, with 11 bases aligning to TRBD1. Germline V gives CDR1 MGHRA, CDR2 YSYEKL. The trim removed 1 base at V and 5 bases at J, leaving 6 bases unmatched. This CDR3 has 16 amino acids. CDR3 sequence: CASSQVTGQGGTEAFF. The DNA of the CDR3 is TGCGCCAGCAGCCAAGTGACGGGACAGGGGGGGACTGAAGCTTTCTTT.

The chain links TRBV12-5 to TRBJ2-1, with TRBD2 matching 8 bases. Germline CDR1 and CDR2: LGHNT and FRNRAP. The junction had 5 bases not matched to a gene; V was cut back by 5 bases and J by 8 bases. The CDR3 contains 13 residues. CDR3 residues: CASGSGSFYEQFF. The CDR3 DNA sequence: TGTGCTAGTGGTAGCGGGAGCTTCTATGAGCAGTTCTTC.

This clone occurred a few times. The chain carries TRBV4-2 and TRBJ1-5, with 8 nucleotides matching TRBD1. Trimming at V came to 0 bases and at J to 4 bases, leaving 2 bases not matched to a gene. In germline, CDR1 is LGHNA, CDR2 YNFKEQ. The CDR3 is made up of 15 amino acids. DNA for the CDR3: TGTGCCAGCAGCCAAGAGGACAGGGTAAATCAGCCCCAGCATTTT. The encoded protein is CASSQEDRVNQPQHF.

The chain uses TRBV7-7 and TRBJ2-7, with D tentatively TRBD1 (5 bases). The germline CDR1 and CDR2 sequences are SSHAT and FNYEAQ (reference sequence). This CDR3 is 14 amino acids long. Trimming removed 5 bases from V and 3 bases from J, with 14 bases in between. CDR3 bases: TGTGCCAGCAGCCCGGACACAGGTGGCTACGAGCAGTACTTC. Translating it yields CASSPDTGGYEQYF.

V gene TRBV9 combines with J gene TRBJ2-4; 7 nucleotides agree with TRBD2. Germline V gene data show CDR1 as SGDLS and CDR2 as YYNGEE. The V gene end was trimmed by 4 bases and the J gene end by 8 bases; junction bases not matched to a gene: 12. The CDR3 spans 15 residues. The CDR3 spells CASSLEGGDGDIQYF. As DNA, the CDR3 is TGTGCCAGCAGCCTGGAGGGAGGGGATGGGGACATTCAGTACTTC.

The chain recombines TRBV5-8 with TRBJ2-7; D perhaps matches TRBD2 (6 bases). The CDR3 sequence is 13 residues long. Trimming removed 4 bases at V and 6 bases at J, with 14 bases between. Germline CDR1 SGHTS, CDR2 YDEGEE. CDR3 in amino acids: CASSPPRDFEQYF. As DNA, the CDR3 is TGTGCCAGCAGCCCCCCACGGGACTTCGAGCAGTACTTC.

The chain employs TRBV30 and TRBJ2-2; a possible D gene is TRBD2 (5 bases). Trimming removed 5 bases from V and 6 bases from J, with 16 bases in between. The V gene's germline CDR1 is GTSNPN and CDR2 SVGIG (reference sequence). CDR3 length equals 14 residues. CDR3 residues: CAWEKGGYPGELFF. The DNA of the CDR3 is TGTGCCTGGGAAAAAGGCGGGTACCCCGGGGAGCTGTTTTTT.

The chain links TRBV9 to TRBJ2-1; 8 bases line up with TRBD1. The length of the CDR3 is 15 residues. V lost 0 bases, J lost 12 bases, and 11 bases stayed unmatched. CDR1 and CDR2 from the germline V gene are SGDLS and YYNGEE. The CDR3 region is CASSVGTGTTGGQFF. CDR3 DNA: TGTGCCAGCAGCGTAGGAACGGGCACAACAGGGGGGCAGTTCTTC.

This clone occurred once. The chain recombines TRBV3-1 (or the pseudogene TRBV3-2) with TRBJ2-1; D may be TRBD2 (6 bases). Trimming took 4 bases from V and 1 from J, leaving 17 bases between them. From germline, CDR1 is LGHDT and CDR2 YNNKEL (reference sequence). The CDR3 is 17 residues long. CDR3 DNA: TGTGCCAGCAGCCTCCCTAGCGTTAGTTGGTCCTACAATGAGCAGTTCTTC. Translating it yields CASSLPSVSWSYNEQFF.

This clone was seen only once. V and J are TRBV7-9 and TRBJ2-5; 9 bases fit TRBD1. V lost 5 bases to trimming and J lost 5 bases; unmatched junction nucleotides: 9. CDR1 is SEHNR, CDR2 FQNEAQ, per germline (reference sequence). CDR3 length equals 15 residues. The DNA of the CDR3 is TGTGCCAGCAGCGCCCGAGGACAGGGGAAGGAGACCCAGTACTTC. Its protein product is CASSARGQGKETQYF.

This clone has just one count. This chain connects TRBV2 to TRBJ2-5; 14 bases align to TRBD2. The germline gives CDR1 SNHLY, CDR2 FYNNEI. The CDR3 contains 16 residues. Trimming took 5 bases from V and 6 from J; bases not matched to a gene: 8. The CDR3 nucleotides read TGTGCCAGCAGTCCAGAGGGACTAGCGGGAGTAAAGACCCAGTACTTC. Translating it yields CASSPEGLAGVKTQYF.

The chain joins TRBV5-1 to TRBJ2-7; 12 positions agree with TRBD1. The CDR3 spans 19 residues. Germline V lookup: CDR1 SGHRS, CDR2 YFSETQ. V dropped 5 bases and J dropped 3; count of bases not matched to a gene: 18. The CDR3 sequence: CASRMGSGTGGYRRYEQYF. The CDR3 nucleotides read TGCGCCAGCAGAATGGGATCGGGGACAGGGGGCTATCGGCGCTACGAGCAGTACTTC.

With regard to this clone: The same CDR3 also results from other DNA sequences found in this sample. V gene TRBV19 combines with J gene TRBJ1-2; the D is unclear. This CDR3 is 13 amino acids long. Germline CDR1 and CDR2: LNHDA and SQIVND (reference sequence). The V end lost 8 bases, the J end lost 0 bases, and 10 bases lay between the germline ends. The CDR3 loop reads CASHGRTNYGYTF. Written as DNA, the CDR3 is TGTGCCAGTCATGGCAGAACTAACTATGGCTACACCTTC.

The chain uses TRBV7-9 and TRBJ2-3; 8 bases fit TRBD2. The germline V gene has CDR1 SEHNR and CDR2 FQNEAQ (reference sequence). Losses at the gene ends were 3 bases for V and 5 bases for J; bases not matched to a gene: 10. CDR3 length: 16 residues. The DNA of the CDR3 is TGTGCCAGCAGCTTGGGTTGGCGGGAGGAAAAAGATACGCAGTATTTT. It yields the protein CASSLGWREEKDTQYF.

This clone was observed a single time. V usage is TRBV14 and J usage is TRBJ2-1, with 7 bases lining up with TRBD1. Germline CDR1 and CDR2: SGHDN and FVKESK. Germline trimming cut 4 bases from V and 10 bases from J; bases unmatched to any gene: 1. The CDR3 is 11 residues long. This chain's CDR3 is CASSRTGEQFF. As DNA, the CDR3 is TGTGCCAGCAGCCGGACAGGAGAGCAGTTCTTC.